One sample yielded the 18 T cell receptor beta chains listed below, sequenced in a study of cytomegalovirus exposure and HLA in healthy donors. The PCR contained 60 Vbeta and 13 Jbeta primers. Data came from immunoSEQ multiplex PCR; TCRdb stores just in-frame clones and leaves some out. In the table there are about 110,000 clones, 65% to 85% of which are singletons. Input material: PBMCs. These receptors all come from a man aged 25 to 45 in good health and CMV-seropositive.

This chain uses TRBV11-2 with TRBJ2-3; 15 bases agree with TRBD2. The CDR3 has 17 residues. The V and J ends lost 5 bases and 1 base, in that order; junction bases with no gene match: 4. The germline CDR1 and CDR2 sequences are SGHAT and FQNNGV. The CDR3 is CASSAGLAGGGTDTQYF. The CDR3 DNA sequence: TGTGCCAGCAGCGCCGGACTAGCGGGGGGGGGCACAGATACGCAGTATTTT. Based on the CDR3 plus reference TRBV11-2 and TRBJ2-3, the full variable domain is EAGVAQSPRYKIIEKRQSVAFWCNPISGHATLYWYQQILGQGPKLLIQFQNNGVVDDSQLPKDRFSAERLKGVDSTLKIQPAKLEDSAVYLCASSAGLAGGGTDTQYFGPGTRLTVL.

Here the CDR3 reads CASSEQGRGEQYF. The CDR3 DNA follows: TGTGCCAGCAGTGAGCAGGGAAGGGGCGAGCAGTACTTC. The chain employs TRBV6-1 and TRBJ2-7, with D possibly matching TRBD1 (5 bases). The CDR3 covers 13 residues. Trimming cost V 3 bases and J 6 bases, with 12 bases left between them. Germline assignment: CDR1 MNHNS and CDR2 SASEGT.

This rearrangement joins TRBV4-1 to TRBJ2-1; 12 bases align to TRBD2. V lost 0 bases to trimming and J lost 14 bases; unmatched junction nucleotides: 8. Germline lookup yields CDR1 MGHRA and CDR2 YSYEKL. This CDR3 is built from 15 residues. For the CDR3, the DNA is TGCGCCAGCAGCCAAGAGTTTACTAGCGGGGGGAGTAAGTTCTTC. Its protein product is CASSQEFTSGGSKFF.

The chain recombines TRBV7-9 with TRBJ2-7; 8 nucleotides align to TRBD2. Germline trimming cut 3 bases from V and 7 bases from J; bases unmatched to any gene: 14. The CDR3 has 16 residues. Looked up from germline, CDR1 is SEHNR and CDR2 is FQNEAQ (reference sequence). The CDR3 DNA reads TGTGCCAGCAGCTTTTCACTAACGGGGGGGCCTCGGGAGCAGTACTTC. This gives the protein CASSFSLTGGPREQYF.

The CDR3, as DNA: TGTGCCAGCTCACCAGCCCAGGAAACCTATGGCTACACCTTC. Its translation: CASSPAQETYGYTF. The rearrangement joins TRBV18 to TRBJ1-2; D is unclear. This CDR3 is built from 14 residues. CDR1 KGHSH and CDR2 LQKENI come from the germline V gene. The germline V and J ends were trimmed by 2 bases and 4 bases, with 11 bases remaining between them.

The rearrangement links TRBV5-1 to TRBJ2-2; the D is unclear. This CDR3 is built from 14 residues. V lost 2 bases, J lost 7 bases, and 12 bases lay in between. Germline-derived CDR1 and CDR2 are SGHRS and YFSETQ. The chain's CDR3 is CASSFYQSGGELFF. CDR3 in DNA: TGCGCCAGCAGCTTTTACCAGTCGGGCGGGGAGCTGTTTTTT.

There are a few counts of this clone. The chain links TRBV4-2 to TRBJ1-4; D perhaps matches TRBD1 (5 bases). The germline CDR1 and CDR2 sequences are LGHNA and YNFKEQ. This CDR3 comprises 17 residues. Trimming took off 0 bases at V and 4 bases at J, with 15 bases between the two ends. CDR3: CASSQEDTRSINEKLFF. The CDR3 nucleotides are TGTGCCAGCAGCCAAGAGGACACGAGGAGTATTAATGAAAAACTGTTTTTT.

The chain is built from TRBV10-3 and TRBJ1-1, with 7 nucleotides matching TRBD1. Trimming removed 4 bases from V and 3 bases from J; junction bases left unmatched: 14. This CDR3 has 17 amino acids. From germline, CDR1 is ENHRY and CDR2 SYGVKD. The CDR3 protein is CAISGRQGVGLDTEAFF. The CDR3 region has the DNA TGTGCCATCAGTGGTCGACAGGGAGTAGGGTTGGACACTGAAGCTTTCTTT.

This clone appeared a single time. The chain links TRBV2 to TRBJ1-5; D unresolved. The CDR3 runs 15 residues. V gave up 5 bases and J gave up 0 bases, with 11 bases separating them. CDR1 and CDR2 (germline): SNHLY, FYNNEI. This chain's CDR3 is CASSTTEYSNQPQHF. The CDR3 nucleotides are TGTGCCAGCAGTACAACAGAGTATAGCAATCAGCCCCAGCATTTT.

The V and J genes are TRBV11-2 and TRBJ2-1; 12 bases are a match to TRBD1. Germline-derived CDR1 and CDR2 are SGHAT and FQNNGV. Trimming removed 5 bases from V and 8 bases from J; junction bases left unmatched: 7. CDR3 length: 15 amino acids. CDR3 bases: TGTGCCAGCAGCCCGGGACAGGGGGCGCGTTATGAGCAGTTCTTC. Its translation: CASSPGQGARYEQFF. The full variable domain, in which reference TRBV11-2 and TRBJ2-1 provide the parts outside the CDR3, is EAGVAQSPRYKIIEKRQSVAFWCNPISGHATLYWYQQILGQGPKLLIQFQNNGVVDDSQLPKDRFSAERLKGVDSTLKIQPAKLEDSAVYLCASSPGQGARYEQFFGPGTRLTVL.

V gene TRBV7-8 combines with J gene TRBJ2-3, with D maybe TRBD1 (5 bases). CDR1 is SGHVS, CDR2 FQNEAQ, per germline. V shed 0 bases and J shed 0 bases, with 13 bases lying between them. The CDR3 contains 17 residues. CDR3 sequence reads: CASSLARIGASTDTQYF. The CDR3 region has the DNA TGTGCCAGCAGCTTAGCGAGGATAGGGGCTAGCACAGATACGCAGTATTTT.

This clone has only one observation. This sequence joins TRBV5-1 and TRBJ2-3, with D maybe TRBD1 (5 bases). Germline CDR1 reads SGHRS; CDR2 reads YFSETQ. Trimming took off 0 bases at V and 4 bases at J, with 9 bases between the two ends. The CDR3 totals 14 residues. The CDR3 DNA sequence: TGCGCCAGCAGCTTGGGACAGATGTCAGATACGCAGTATTTT. Its protein product is CASSLGQMSDTQYF.

The rearrangement uses TRBV29-1 and TRBJ1-1; possibly TRBD1 for D (5 bases). The CDR3 extends over 12 amino acids. CDR1 is SQVTM, CDR2 ANQGSEA, per germline. Trimming took off 7 bases at V and 1 base at J, with 10 bases between the two ends. CDR3 sequence (DNA): TGCAGCGCCGACCAGGGGAACACTGAAGCTTTCTTT. Amino acid sequence: CSADQGNTEAFF. Using reference TRBV29-1 and TRBJ1-1 for the parts outside the CDR3, the full variable domain is SAVISQKPSRDICQRGTSLTIQCQVDSQVTMMFWYRQQPGQSLTLIATANQGSEATYESGFVIDKFPISRPNLTFSTLTVSNMSPEDSSIYLCSADQGNTEAFFGQGTRLTVV.

This sequence joins TRBV15 and TRBJ2-5; TRBD1 agrees at 9 bases. The better agreement between TRBJ2-7 and the DNA end casts doubt on the J call. Germline lookup yields CDR1 LNHNV and CDR2 YYDKDF (reference sequence). The CDR3 length is 16 residues. The CDR3 DNA sequence: TGTGCCACCAGCAGAGGAACGGGGACAGGGTTCAACGAGCAGTACTTC. Its translation is CATSRGTGTGFNEQYF.

This clone was picked up a small number of times. This chain connects TRBV5-1 to TRBJ1-1; D is perhaps TRBD1 (5 bases). Germline CDR1 SGHRS, CDR2 YFSETQ. V lost 2 bases and J lost 6, with 11 bases in between. This CDR3 comprises 13 residues. For the CDR3, the DNA is TGCGCCAGCAGCTTCGGGGGTAACGCTGAAGCTTTCTTT. Amino acid sequence: CASSFGGNAEAFF.

V and J are TRBV27 and TRBJ1-6; 7 nucleotides align to TRBD1. The CDR3 extends over 15 amino acids. CDR1 MNHEY and CDR2 SMNVEV come from the germline V gene (reference sequence). The trim removed 3 bases at V and 11 bases at J, leaving 10 bases unmatched. The CDR3 nucleotides read TGTGCCAGCAGTTTCCAGACAGGGAACCAGGCACCCCTCCACTTT. It encodes CASSFQTGNQAPLHF.

V and J are TRBV5-1 and TRBJ1-6, with D tentatively TRBD1 (6 bases). This CDR3 spans 14 amino acids. Germline lookup yields CDR1 SGHRS and CDR2 YFSETQ. Trimming left V 0 bases short and J 8 bases short, with 9 bases between. The CDR3 is CASSLEGVHSPLHF. Here the CDR3 DNA reads TGCGCCAGCAGCTTGGAGGGGGTTCATTCACCCCTCCACTTT.

The chain couples TRBV14 to TRBJ1-4; 7 bases are shared with TRBD1. Germline assignment: CDR1 SGHDN and CDR2 FVKESK. CDR3 length: 16 amino acids. V gave up 0 bases and J gave up 5 bases; unmatched junction bases: 6. The CDR3 DNA reads TGTGCCAGCAGCCAAGAAGGCAGGGGGTGGAATGAAAAACTGTTTTTT. The encoded protein is CASSQEGRGWNEKLFF.